The clone carrying this T cell receptor (beta chain) occurred many times. These data come from a study of metastatic and nonmetastatic thyroid tumors. V was trimmed by 1 base and J by 1 base, leaving 5 bases between them. Germline CDR1 is LNHNV and CDR2 is YYDKDF (reference sequence). The CDR3 has 13 residues. TCRdb re-analyzed the PCR reads through MiXCR. This table has roughly 70,000 clones, more than 15% appearing once. Thyroid surgery was performed in patients who had received no treatment beforehand. The V call is TRBV15, the J call TRBJ2-7; D unclear. Material: blood. This clonotype originated in a female donor with papillary thyroid cancer or a benign thyroid nodule (not recorded which). Some clones in this sample may be carry-over from other donors' samples. The CDR3 nucleotides read TGTGCCACCAGCAGAGTTTCTTCCTACGAGCAGTACTTC. Amino acids: CATSRVSSYEQYF.